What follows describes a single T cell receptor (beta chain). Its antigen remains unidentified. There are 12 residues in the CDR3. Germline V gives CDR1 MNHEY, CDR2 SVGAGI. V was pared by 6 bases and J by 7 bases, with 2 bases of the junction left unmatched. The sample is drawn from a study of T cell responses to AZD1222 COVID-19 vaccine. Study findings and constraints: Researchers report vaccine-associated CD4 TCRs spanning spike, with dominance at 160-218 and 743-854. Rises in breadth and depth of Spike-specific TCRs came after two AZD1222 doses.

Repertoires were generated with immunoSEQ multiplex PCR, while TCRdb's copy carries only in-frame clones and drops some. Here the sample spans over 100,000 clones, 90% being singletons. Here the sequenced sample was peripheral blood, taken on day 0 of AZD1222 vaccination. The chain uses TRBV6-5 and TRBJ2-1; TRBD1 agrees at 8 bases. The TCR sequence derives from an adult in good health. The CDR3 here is CASRTGVNEQFF. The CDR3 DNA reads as TGTGCCAGCAGGACAGGGGTTAATGAGCAGTTCTTC.